The rows below give T cell receptor beta chains drawn from one sample of a study of post-analysis software for immune sequencing data. TCRdb itself ran the PCR reads through MiXCR, one entry per CDR3 protein. The top ten clones hold 4.9% of a sample with 650,000 to 900,000 distinct CDR3 sequences, roughly 46% of them seen once. Sequenced: blood. The receptors were gathered from a girl between 5 and 17 years old with multiple sclerosis. Both conserved end residues are part of each CDR3. D genes are given only for firm matches. Clone size, where shown, is once, few, many, or a class for clones that have expanded.

CDR3,DNA,V,D,size,J
CASSQVSYEQYF,TGTGCCAGCAGCCAAGTCTCCTACGAGCAGTACTTC,TRBV3-1,-,few,TRBJ2-7
CASSPGQGAPLYGYTF,TGTGCCAGCAGCCCGGGACAGGGGGCTCCCCTCTATGGCTACACCTTC,TRBV11-2,TRBD1,-,TRBJ1-2
CASSLLRVDEQFF,TGCGCCAGCAGCTTGTTGAGGGTTGATGAGCAGTTCTTC,TRBV5-1,-,-,TRBJ2-1
CASRASGPSSYNEQFF,TGTGCCAGCAGGGCTAGCGGGCCGAGCTCCTACAATGAGCAGTTCTTC,TRBV12-3/TRBV12-4,TRBD2,few,TRBJ2-1
CASSPEGLAGAREQYF,TGCGCCAGCAGCCCAGAGGGACTAGCGGGAGCTAGAGAGCAGTACTTC,TRBV5-1,TRBD2,-,TRBJ2-7
CASSSGTGEYYEQYF,TGTGCCAGCAGCTCCGGGACAGGGGAATACTACGAGCAGTACTTC,TRBV7-2,TRBD1,-,TRBJ2-7
CASSYYINQPQHF,TGTGCCAGCAGTTACTACATTAATCAGCCCCAGCATTTT,TRBV6-5,-,few,TRBJ1-5
CASSYRGADTQYF,TGTGCCAGCAGTTACAGGGGGGCAGATACGCAGTATTTT,TRBV6-6,-,-,TRBJ2-3
CASSSLGRETHYGYTF,TGTGCCAGCAGTTCTTTAGGCAGGGAAACGCACTATGGCTACACCTTC,TRBV6-5,-,-,TRBJ1-2
CASQRDPSYNEQFF,TGTGCCAGCCAGCGGGACCCCTCCTACAATGAGCAGTTCTTC,TRBV27,TRBD2,-,TRBJ2-1
CASNVGVTSSGYEQYF,TGTGCCAGCAACGTAGGGGTTACCTCTTCGGGCTACGAGCAGTACTTC,TRBV9,-,-,TRBJ2-7
CASSMGHYQETQYF,TGTGCCAGCAGCATGGGACACTACCAAGAGACCCAGTACTTC,TRBV5-8,-,once,TRBJ2-5
CASSLGRQGDRQPQHF,TGTGCCAGCAGTTTGGGTCGACAGGGGGATCGGCAGCCCCAGCATTTT,TRBV12-3/TRBV12-4,TRBD1,few,TRBJ1-5
CASSPGLAEAPQYF,TGCGCCAGCAGCCCGGGACTAGCAGAGGCCCCGCAGTATTTT,TRBV5-1,TRBD2,few,TRBJ2-3
CASKVGHATYEQYF,TGTGCCAGCAAGGTTGGACACGCCACCTACGAGCAGTACTTC,TRBV6-1,-,-,TRBJ2-7
CASSLAAGAHTDTQYF,TGTGCCAGCAGCTTGGCGGCAGGGGCGCACACAGATACGCAGTATTTT,TRBV5-1,-,-,TRBJ2-3
CSYTRGTSIADTQYF,TGCAGTTACACAAGAGGGACTAGCATAGCAGATACGCAGTATTTT,TRBV20-1,TRBD2,-,TRBJ2-3
CASSQEPTAYNEKLFF,TGCGCCAGCAGCCAAGAACCGACAGCATATAATGAAAAACTGTTTTTT,TRBV4-1,-,-,TRBJ1-4
CATDAQGDTEAFF,TGTGCCACCGATGCACAGGGTGACACTGAAGCTTTCTTT,TRBV10-3,-,few,TRBJ1-1
CASRTGWEETQYF,TGTGCCAGCAGGACAGGGTGGGAAGAGACCCAGTACTTC,TRBV27,TRBD1,few,TRBJ2-5
CASSAPRGGGNTEAFF,TGTGCCAGCAGTGCCCCCCGAGGGGGGGGAAACACTGAAGCTTTCTTT,TRBV6-4,-,-,TRBJ1-1
CASSSRDGWGEQFF,TGTGCCAGCAGCTCCCGGGACGGGTGGGGTGAGCAGTTCTTC,TRBV28,-,-,TRBJ2-1